Listed here is a single T cell receptor beta chain. Its antigen is unknown. This sample is drawn from a study of cytomegalovirus exposure and HLA in healthy donors. Study background: As released early, the data held 80 million to 90 million unique TCRs from HLA-typed donors.

The study's findings and limits: Data from an earlier analysis indicated that most TCR beta V segments were productive either about 87% or about 30% of the time. In a later analysis, TCR association rates varied by HLA locus: DRB1 most, HLA-C fewest.

Germline assignment: CDR1 MDHEN and CDR2 SYDVKM. Trimming took off 3 bases at V and 14 bases at J, with 16 bases between the two ends. The length of the CDR3 is 12 residues. No record exists of this donor's CMV serostatus. Researchers ran the PCR with 60 Vbeta and 13 Jbeta primers. This table comes from immunoSEQ multiplex PCR, and its TCRdb copy is limited to in-frame clones, with some not included. The profile covers roughly 130,000 clones, with over 60% appearing a single time and 0.95% to 1.1% taken by the ten largest. This sequence joins TRBV28 and TRBJ1-1, with a tentative D call TRBD1 (5 bases). The sequence was collected from a human donor in good health. The sample taken for sequencing was PBMCs. The DNA for the CDR3 is TGTGCCAGCAGTTTGGGTCTTGGGGCGGAATTCTTT. It translates to CASSLGLGAEFF.